These 25 T cell receptor beta chains came from one sample sequenced in a study of T cell changes during pregnancy in multiple sclerosis. The protocol was immunoSEQ multiplex PCR, while the TCRdb copy is restricted to in-frame clones and leaves out a portion. The sample has more than 65,000 clones, approximately 89% seen once. The material was peripheral blood, obtained in the first trimester of pregnancy. These receptors came from a female donor with multiple sclerosis, enrolled in a pregnancy study.

V is TRBV5-1 and J is TRBJ2-3; tentative D call: TRBD2 (6 bases). The CDR3 extends over 17 amino acids. CDR1 SGHRS and CDR2 YFSETQ come from the germline V gene. Trimming stripped 2 bases from V and 0 bases from J, with 16 bases between. The CDR3, as DNA: TGCGCCAGCAGCTTAGGGTCCGGGGGAGCTAGCACAGATACGCAGTATTTT. Protein product: CASSLGSGGASTDTQYF.

Many counts were recorded for this clone. The chain joins TRBV6-1 to TRBJ1-6; the D is unclear. V shed 3 bases and J shed 7 bases, with 7 bases lying between them. The CDR3 totals 13 residues. Germline loops: CDR1 MNHNS, CDR2 SASEGT. The CDR3 sequence: CASSEAANSPLHF. CDR3 sequence (DNA): TGTGCCAGCAGTGAGGCGGCAAATTCACCCCTCCACTTT.

The chain carries TRBV30 and TRBJ1-1; no firm D call. Trimming left V 0 bases short and J 7 bases short, with 12 bases between. Germline V gene lookup returns CDR1 GTSNPN and CDR2 SVGIG (reference sequence). This CDR3 comprises 13 residues. DNA for the CDR3: TGTGCCTGGAGTGTAAGCGATCGGAGTGAAGCTTTCTTT. Amino acids: CAWSVSDRSEAFF.

This chain connects TRBV9 to TRBJ2-1, with 9 positions matching TRBD2. This CDR3 spans 19 amino acids. V shed 0 bases and J 5 bases; nucleotides not matched to a gene: 15. Germline V gene lookup returns CDR1 SGDLS and CDR2 YYNGEE. The DNA for the CDR3 is TGTGCCAGCAGCGTAGATTTGAGAGCGGGAGGTTTTGCCGACAATGAGCAGTTCTTC. This codes for CASSVDLRAGGFADNEQFF.

The chain uses TRBV5-1 and TRBJ1-1; TRBD1 agrees at 7 bases. Losses at the gene ends were 6 bases for V and 0 bases for J; bases not matched to a gene: 5. The CDR3 sequence is 14 residues long. The germline V gene encodes CDR1 SGHRS and CDR2 YFSETQ. The CDR3 DNA follows: TGCGCCAGCACCTCTGGACAGGTGAACACTGAAGCTTTCTTT. Translation gives CASTSGQVNTEAFF.

This chain connects TRBV2 to TRBJ1-4; TRBD1 is a possible D gene (6 bases). Germline loops: CDR1 SNHLY, CDR2 FYNNEI. Trimming pared 9 bases from V and 8 bases from J, leaving 19 bases between. The CDR3 contains 14 residues. CDR3 amino acids: CASTSGTITEKLFF. The CDR3 DNA sequence: TGTGCCAGTACTTCCGGGACAATCACCGAAAAACTGTTTTTT. The whole variable domain, filled in from reference TRBV2 and TRBJ1-4, reads EPEVTQTPSHQVTQMGQEVILRCVPISNHLYFYWYRQILGQKVEFLVSFYNNEISEKSEIFDDQFSVERPDGSNFTLKIRSTKLEDSAMYFCASTSGTITEKLFFGSGTQLSVL.

This clone appeared a single time. The V and J genes are TRBV4-2 and TRBJ1-4; the D gene is possibly TRBD1 (6 bases). The CDR3 is made up of 14 amino acids. Germline CDR1 reads LGHNA; CDR2 reads YNFKEQ. Trimming removed 1 base from V and 5 bases from J, with 8 bases in between. The CDR3 loop is CASSQGGPNEKLFF. The CDR3 DNA sequence: TGTGCCAGCAGCCAAGGGGGGCCCAATGAAAAACTGTTTTTT.

The chain employs TRBV5-1 and TRBJ2-5; a possible D gene is TRBD1 (6 bases). CDR1 is SGHRS and CDR2 is YFSETQ in the germline V gene. The CDR3 loop spans 13 amino acids. Deletions cut 2 bases from V and 4 bases from J, with 9 bases between. This CDR3 is CASSLQGAETQYF. CDR3 in DNA: TGCGCCAGCAGCTTACAGGGTGCAGAGACCCAGTACTTC.

The chain employs TRBV28 and TRBJ1-6, with D unresolved. Germline V lookup: CDR1 MDHEN, CDR2 SYDVKM. This CDR3 is built from 15 residues. Trimming stripped 6 bases from V and 5 bases from J, with 14 bases between. CDR3 DNA: TGTGCCAGCAGCGGTTGGGCAGAAAATAATTCACCCCTCCACTTT. Translation: CASSGWAENNSPLHF.

The table lists this clone with a count of one. The chain carries TRBV6-4 and TRBJ2-1; maybe TRBD1 (6 bases). This CDR3 is built from 16 residues. V lost 7 bases, J lost 6 bases, and 22 bases lay in between. Germline V gene lookup returns CDR1 MRHNA and CDR2 SNTAGT. The CDR3 sequence is CASTRGSKALRNEQFF. The CDR3 coding sequence is TGTGCCAGCACCAGGGGCTCGAAAGCGCTGCGCAATGAGCAGTTCTTC.

J is TRBJ2-3 and V is TRBV5-4; 9 bases fit TRBD2. J gave up 3 bases and V 0 bases, and 14 bases lay outside the gene matches. Germline assignment: CDR1 SGHNT and CDR2 YYREEE (reference sequence). CDR3 length equals 19 residues. CDR3 amino acids: CASSLVGLEAGGRTDTQYF. DNA of the CDR3: TGTGCCAGCAGCTTGGTGGGGCTAGAAGCGGGAGGAAGGACAGATACGCAGTATTTT.

This chain joins TRBV18 and TRBJ2-5; D might be TRBD2 (5 bases). V lost 2 bases and J lost 2, with 15 bases in between. Germline loops: CDR1 KGHSH, CDR2 LQKENI. The CDR3 is 16 amino acids. The DNA of the CDR3 is TGTGCCAGCTCACCATTCCTCGGAGCGGCGCAAGAGACCCAGTACTTC. Translating gives CASSPFLGAAQETQYF.

The chain carries TRBV15 and TRBJ1-3; tentatively, D is TRBD1 (5 bases). The germline V and J ends were trimmed by 5 bases and 0 bases, with 11 bases remaining between them. CDR1 LNHNV and CDR2 YYDKDF come from the germline V gene (reference sequence). The CDR3 totals 15 residues. The CDR3 loop is CATSLQGSSGNTIYF. The CDR3 DNA follows: TGTGCCACCAGCCTCCAGGGTTCCTCTGGAAACACCATATATTTT.

This chain links TRBV10-3 with TRBJ2-3; 14 bases map to TRBD2. With 3 bases clipped from V and 4 bases from J, the junction kept 3 bases outside the gene matches. CDR3 length: 16 residues. Germline CDR1 reads ENHRY; CDR2 reads SYGVKD. CDR3: CAISDGTSGGADTQYF. In nucleotides, the CDR3 is TGTGCCATCAGTGATGGGACTAGCGGGGGTGCAGATACGCAGTATTTT.

The V gene is TRBV27, the J gene TRBJ2-7; 9 bases line up with TRBD1. J gave up 1 base and V 8 bases, and 6 bases lay outside the gene matches. CDR3 length: 14 amino acids. CDR1 and CDR2 (germline): MNHEY, SMNVEV (reference sequence). CDR3 bases: TGTGCCAGCCGATGGGGACAGGGTTCCTACGAGCAGTACTTC. As protein: CASRWGQGSYEQYF.

The chain combines TRBV28 with TRBJ2-7, with 7 nucleotides matching TRBD2. CDR3 length equals 17 residues. Per germline, CDR1 MDHEN and CDR2 SYDVKM. V lost 5 bases to trimming and J lost 0 bases; unmatched junction nucleotides: 13. The chain's CDR3 is CASSIPGGSGPSYEQYF. DNA of the CDR3: TGTGCCAGCAGTATTCCAGGAGGTAGCGGGCCCTCCTACGAGCAGTACTTC.

The chain recombines TRBV28 with TRBJ2-7, with D tentatively TRBD2 (5 bases). There are 15 residues in the CDR3. In germline, CDR1 is MDHEN, CDR2 SYDVKM. V was shortened by 3 bases and J by 2 bases, with 14 bases between the two germline ends. This CDR3 reads CASSFSGTGTYEQYF. In nucleotides, the CDR3 is TGTGCCAGCAGTTTTTCCGGAACCGGGACCTACGAGCAGTACTTC.

This clone is a singleton in its sample. The chain joins TRBV13 to TRBJ2-1; 12 positions match TRBD2. The CDR3 length is 15 residues. J was trimmed by 4 bases and V by 4 bases; bases with no gene match: 2. Germline values: CDR1 PRHDT, CDR2 FYEKMQ (reference sequence). CDR3 sequence reads: CASSSGTSGYNEQFF. CDR3 in DNA: TGTGCCAGCAGCTCGGGGACTAGCGGGTACAATGAGCAGTTCTTC.

The V and J genes are TRBV6-1 and TRBJ1-6; D is uncertain. The CDR3 length is 16 residues. V shed 1 base and J shed 4 bases, with 11 bases lying between them. The V gene's germline CDR1 is MNHNS and CDR2 SASEGT. The chain's CDR3 is CASSEGRREYNSPLHF. DNA for the CDR3: TGTGCCAGCAGTGAAGGCCGCCGGGAATATAATTCACCCCTCCACTTT.

This clone was observed a single time. This sequence joins TRBV29-1 and TRBJ1-2; TRBD1 matches 8 bases. This CDR3 region has 13 residues. Per germline, CDR1 SQVTM and CDR2 ANQGSEA. Trimming at V came to 2 bases and at J to 4 bases, leaving 3 bases not matched to a gene. The CDR3 DNA follows: TGCAGCGTTGAAACAGGGGGGAGCTATGGCTACACCTTC. As protein: CSVETGGSYGYTF.

Concerning this clone: Other DNA sequences in the sample encode the same CDR3. The DNA for the CDR3 is TGTGCCAGCAGTTACTCACGGGGAAACTATGGCTACACCTTC. It codes for CASSYSRGNYGYTF. The V gene is TRBV6-5, the J gene TRBJ1-2, with D hard to call. Trimming removed 0 bases at V and 2 bases at J, with 7 bases between. The CDR3 length is 14 residues. Germline V gene lookup returns CDR1 MNHEY and CDR2 SVGAGI.

The rearrangement links TRBV7-6 to TRBJ2-1; weak D call: TRBD2 (5 bases). Germline values: CDR1 SGHVS, CDR2 FNYEAQ. This CDR3 is built from 15 residues. V was cut by 2 bases and J by 6 bases, with 14 bases left in between. The CDR3: CASSLIFAEGNEQFF. CDR3 sequence (DNA): TGTGCCAGCAGCTTAATATTTGCCGAGGGCAATGAGCAGTTCTTC.

The rearrangement links TRBV7-3 to TRBJ2-7, with TRBD2 matching 7 bases. V dropped 1 base and J dropped 3; count of bases not matched to a gene: 6. The CDR3 runs to 15 residues. The germline V gene has CDR1 SGHTA and CDR2 FQGTGA. This chain's CDR3 is CASSLIAGESYEQYF. CDR3 DNA: TGTGCCAGCAGCTTAATTGCGGGAGAAAGCTACGAGCAGTACTTC.

The V call is TRBV19, the J call TRBJ2-7; TRBD1 matches 10 bases. Per germline, CDR1 LNHDA and CDR2 SQIVND (reference sequence). V was clipped by 2 bases and J by 2 bases; unmatched bases: 3. The CDR3 is 15 amino acids. The CDR3 spells CASSISGTGAYEQYF. DNA for the CDR3: TGTGCCAGTAGTATATCGGGGACAGGGGCCTACGAGCAGTACTTC.

This chain connects TRBV7-9 to TRBJ2-2; 8 bases match TRBD1. Germline values: CDR1 SEHNR, CDR2 FQNEAQ (reference sequence). Germline trimming cut 2 bases from V and 3 bases from J; bases unmatched to any gene: 5. The CDR3 length is 16 residues. The chain's CDR3 is CASSLRGQEYTGELFF. Written as DNA, the CDR3 is TGTGCCAGCAGCTTAAGGGGACAGGAGTACACCGGGGAGCTGTTTTTT.